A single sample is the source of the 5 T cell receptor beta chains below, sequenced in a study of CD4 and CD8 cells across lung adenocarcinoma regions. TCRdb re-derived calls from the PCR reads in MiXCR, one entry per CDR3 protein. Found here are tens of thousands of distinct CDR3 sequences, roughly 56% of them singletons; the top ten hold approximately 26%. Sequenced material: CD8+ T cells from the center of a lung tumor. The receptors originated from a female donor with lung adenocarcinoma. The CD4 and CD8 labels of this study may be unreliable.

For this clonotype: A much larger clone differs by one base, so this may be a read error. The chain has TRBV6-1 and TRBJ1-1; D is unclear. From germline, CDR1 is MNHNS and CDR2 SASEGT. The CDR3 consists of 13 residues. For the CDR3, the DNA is TGTGCCAGCAGTGAGGCGAGGGAAACCCAAGCTCTCTTT. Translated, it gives CASSEARETQALF.

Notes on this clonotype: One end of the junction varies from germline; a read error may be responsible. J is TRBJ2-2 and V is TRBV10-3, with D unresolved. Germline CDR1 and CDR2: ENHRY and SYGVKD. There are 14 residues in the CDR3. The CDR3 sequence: CAISPDVSTGALYF. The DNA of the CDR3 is TGTGCCATCAGTCCGGATGTGAGCACCGGTGCGCTGTATTTT.

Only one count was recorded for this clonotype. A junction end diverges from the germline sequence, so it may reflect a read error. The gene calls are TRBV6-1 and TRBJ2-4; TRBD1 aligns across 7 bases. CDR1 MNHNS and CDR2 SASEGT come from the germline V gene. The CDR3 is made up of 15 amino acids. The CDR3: CASSMPGGQEDIQYF. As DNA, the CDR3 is TGTGCCAGCAGTATGCCAGGAGGACAGGAAGACATCCAGTACTTC.

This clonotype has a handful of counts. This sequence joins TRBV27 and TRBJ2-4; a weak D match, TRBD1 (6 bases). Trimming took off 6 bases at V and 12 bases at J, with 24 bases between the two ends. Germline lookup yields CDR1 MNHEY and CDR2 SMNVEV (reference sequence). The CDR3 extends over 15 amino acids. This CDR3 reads CASSQGLGAKDTQYF. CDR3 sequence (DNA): TGTGCCAGCAGCCAGGGGCTGGGAGCCAAAGATACTCAGTACTTC.

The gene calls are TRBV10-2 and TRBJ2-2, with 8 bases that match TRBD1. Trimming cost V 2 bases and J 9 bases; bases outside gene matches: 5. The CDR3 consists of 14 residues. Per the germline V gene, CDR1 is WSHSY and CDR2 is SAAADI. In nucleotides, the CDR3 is TGCGCCAGCAGTGAGGACAGGGGTGGCCGGGAGCTGTTTTTT. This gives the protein CASSEDRGGRELFF.